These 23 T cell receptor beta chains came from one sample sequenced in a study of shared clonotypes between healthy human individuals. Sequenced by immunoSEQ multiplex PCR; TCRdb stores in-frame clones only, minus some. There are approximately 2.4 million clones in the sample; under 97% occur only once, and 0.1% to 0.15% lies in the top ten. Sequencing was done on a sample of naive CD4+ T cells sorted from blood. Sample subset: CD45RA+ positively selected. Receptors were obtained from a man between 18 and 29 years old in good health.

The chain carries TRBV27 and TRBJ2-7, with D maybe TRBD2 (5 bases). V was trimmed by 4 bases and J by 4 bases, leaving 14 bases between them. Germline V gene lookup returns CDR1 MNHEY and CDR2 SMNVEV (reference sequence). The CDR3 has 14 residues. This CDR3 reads CASSYNFRTYEQYF. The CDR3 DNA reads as TGTGCCAGCAGTTATAATTTTCGGACTTACGAGCAGTACTTC.

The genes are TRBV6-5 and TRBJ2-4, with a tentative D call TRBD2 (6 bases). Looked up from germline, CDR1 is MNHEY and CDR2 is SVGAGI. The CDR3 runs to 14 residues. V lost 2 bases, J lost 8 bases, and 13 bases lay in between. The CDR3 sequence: CASSYKASVDIQYF. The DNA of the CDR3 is TGTGCCAGCAGTTACAAGGCTAGCGTAGACATTCAGTACTTC.

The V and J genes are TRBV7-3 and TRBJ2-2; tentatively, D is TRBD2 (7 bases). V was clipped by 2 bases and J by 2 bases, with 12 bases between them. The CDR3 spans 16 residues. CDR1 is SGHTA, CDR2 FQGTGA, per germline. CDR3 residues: CASSLGGGPNTGELFF. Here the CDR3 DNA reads TGTGCCAGCAGCTTAGGCGGGGGCCCCAACACCGGGGAGCTGTTTTTT.

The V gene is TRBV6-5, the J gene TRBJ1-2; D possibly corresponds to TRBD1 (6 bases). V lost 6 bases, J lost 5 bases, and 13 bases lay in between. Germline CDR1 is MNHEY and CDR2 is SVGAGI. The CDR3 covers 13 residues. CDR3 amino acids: CASREGQVYGYTF. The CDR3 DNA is TGTGCCAGCAGGGAGGGACAAGTTTATGGCTACACCTTC.

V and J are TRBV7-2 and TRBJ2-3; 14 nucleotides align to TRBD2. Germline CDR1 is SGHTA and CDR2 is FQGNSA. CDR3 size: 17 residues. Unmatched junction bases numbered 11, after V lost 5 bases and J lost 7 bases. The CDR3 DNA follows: TGTGCCAGCAGCACTAGTTTGGGACTAGCGGGAGTTAATACGCAGTATTTT. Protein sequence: CASSTSLGLAGVNTQYF.

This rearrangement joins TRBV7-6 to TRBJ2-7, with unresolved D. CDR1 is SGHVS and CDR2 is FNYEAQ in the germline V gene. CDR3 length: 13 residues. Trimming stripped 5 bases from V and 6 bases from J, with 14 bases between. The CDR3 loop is CASSTPSSSEQYF. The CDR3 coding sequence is TGTGCCAGCAGCACTCCCTCGAGTTCCGAGCAGTACTTC.

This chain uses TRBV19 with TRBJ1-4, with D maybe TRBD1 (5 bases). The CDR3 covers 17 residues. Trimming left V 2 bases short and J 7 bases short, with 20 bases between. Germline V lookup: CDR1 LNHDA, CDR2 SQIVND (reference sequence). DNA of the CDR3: TGTGCCAGTAGTATACCCCCGCTTGGCAGGGCAGGTGAAAAACTGTTTTTT. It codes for CASSIPPLGRAGEKLFF.

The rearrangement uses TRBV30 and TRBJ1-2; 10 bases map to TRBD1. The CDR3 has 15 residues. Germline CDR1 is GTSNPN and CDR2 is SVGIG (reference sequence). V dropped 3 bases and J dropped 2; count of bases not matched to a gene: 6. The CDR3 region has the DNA TGTGCCTGGAGGCTTCCGGGACAGGGGAACTATGGCTACACCTTC. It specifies CAWRLPGQGNYGYTF. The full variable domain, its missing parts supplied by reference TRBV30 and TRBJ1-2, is SQTIHQWPATLVQPVGSPLSLECTVEGTSNPNLYWYRQAAGRGLQLLFYSVGIGQISSEVPQNLSASRPQDRQFILSSKKLLLSDSGFYLCAWRLPGQGNYGYTFGSGTRLTVV.

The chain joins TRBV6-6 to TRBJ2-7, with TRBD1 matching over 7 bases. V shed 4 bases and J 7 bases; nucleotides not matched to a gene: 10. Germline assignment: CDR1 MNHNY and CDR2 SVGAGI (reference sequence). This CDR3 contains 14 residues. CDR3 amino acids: CASSSGTALREQYF. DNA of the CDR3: TGTGCCAGCAGTTCCGGGACAGCCCTTCGGGAGCAGTACTTC.

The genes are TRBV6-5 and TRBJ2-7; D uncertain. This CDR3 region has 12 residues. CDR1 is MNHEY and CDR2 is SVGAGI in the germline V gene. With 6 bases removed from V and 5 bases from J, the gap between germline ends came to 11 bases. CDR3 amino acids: CASSRYRDEQYF. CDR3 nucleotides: TGTGCCAGCAGCCGATATAGGGACGAGCAGTACTTC.

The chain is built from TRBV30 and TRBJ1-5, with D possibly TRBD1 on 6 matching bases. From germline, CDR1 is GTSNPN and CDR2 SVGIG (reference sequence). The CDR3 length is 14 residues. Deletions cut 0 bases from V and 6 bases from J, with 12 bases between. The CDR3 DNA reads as TGTGCCTGGAGTGTAAGTGGGGGCGTTCAGCCCCAGCATTTT. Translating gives CAWSVSGGVQPQHF.

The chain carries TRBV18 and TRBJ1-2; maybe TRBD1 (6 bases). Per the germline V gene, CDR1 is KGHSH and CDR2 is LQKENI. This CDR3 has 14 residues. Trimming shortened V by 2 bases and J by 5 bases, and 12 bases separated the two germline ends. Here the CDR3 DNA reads TGTGCCAGCTCACCAGAGACAGGCCTATATGGCTACACCTTC. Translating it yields CASSPETGLYGYTF.

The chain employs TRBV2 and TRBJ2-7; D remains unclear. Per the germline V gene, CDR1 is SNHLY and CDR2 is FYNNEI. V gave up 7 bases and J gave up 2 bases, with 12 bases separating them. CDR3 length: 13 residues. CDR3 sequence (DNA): TGTGCCAGCATCTCGGCAGGCACCTACGAGCAGTACTTC. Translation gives CASISAGTYEQYF. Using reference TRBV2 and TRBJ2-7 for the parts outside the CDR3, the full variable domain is EPEVTQTPSHQVTQMGQEVILRCVPISNHLYFYWYRQILGQKVEFLVSFYNNEISEKSEIFDDQFSVERPDGSNFTLKIRSTKLEDSAMYFCASISAGTYEQYFGPGTRLTVT.

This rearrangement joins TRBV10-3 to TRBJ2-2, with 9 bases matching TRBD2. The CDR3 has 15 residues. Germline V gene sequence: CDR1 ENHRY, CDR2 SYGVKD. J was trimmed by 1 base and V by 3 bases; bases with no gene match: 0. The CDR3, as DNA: TGTGCCATCAGTGAACTAGCGGGGAACACCGGGGAGCTGTTTTTT. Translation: CAISELAGNTGELFF.

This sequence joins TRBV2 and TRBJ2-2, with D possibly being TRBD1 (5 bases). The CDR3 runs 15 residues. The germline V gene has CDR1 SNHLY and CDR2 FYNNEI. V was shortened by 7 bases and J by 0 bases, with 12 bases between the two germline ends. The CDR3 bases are TGTGCCAGCAAGGACACCCCAACGAACACCGGGGAGCTGTTTTTT. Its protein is CASKDTPTNTGELFF. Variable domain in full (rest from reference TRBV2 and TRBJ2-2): EPEVTQTPSHQVTQMGQEVILRCVPISNHLYFYWYRQILGQKVEFLVSFYNNEISEKSEIFDDQFSVERPDGSNFTLKIRSTKLEDSAMYFCASKDTPTNTGELFFGEGSRLTVL.

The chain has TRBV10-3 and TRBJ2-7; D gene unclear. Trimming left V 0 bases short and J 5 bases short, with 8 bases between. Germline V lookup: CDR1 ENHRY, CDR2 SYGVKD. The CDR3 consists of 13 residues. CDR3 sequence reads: CAISESYLDEQYF. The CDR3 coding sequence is TGTGCCATCAGTGAGTCGTATTTGGACGAGCAGTACTTC.

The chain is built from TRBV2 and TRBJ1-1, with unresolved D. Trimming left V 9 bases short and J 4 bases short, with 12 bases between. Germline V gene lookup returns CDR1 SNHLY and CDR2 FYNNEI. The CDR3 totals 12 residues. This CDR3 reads CARGDLRTEAFF. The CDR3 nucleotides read TGTGCCAGGGGAGATTTGCGCACTGAAGCTTTCTTT.

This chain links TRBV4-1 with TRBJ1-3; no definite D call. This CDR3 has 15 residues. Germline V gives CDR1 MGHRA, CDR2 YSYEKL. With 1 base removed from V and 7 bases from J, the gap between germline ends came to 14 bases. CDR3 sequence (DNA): TGCGCCAGCAGCCAAGTTTTCGTGCAATTCAACACCATATATTTT. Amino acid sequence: CASSQVFVQFNTIYF.

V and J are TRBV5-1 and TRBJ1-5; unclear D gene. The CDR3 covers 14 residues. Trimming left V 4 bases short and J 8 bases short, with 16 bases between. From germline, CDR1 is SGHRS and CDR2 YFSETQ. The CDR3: CASSKDGIDEPQHF. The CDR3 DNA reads TGCGCCAGCAGCAAGGACGGGATCGACGAGCCCCAGCATTTT.

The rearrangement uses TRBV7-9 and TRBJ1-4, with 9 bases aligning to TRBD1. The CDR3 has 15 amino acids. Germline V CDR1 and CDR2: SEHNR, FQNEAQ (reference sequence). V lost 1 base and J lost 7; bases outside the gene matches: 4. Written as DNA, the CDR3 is TGTGCCAGCAGCTTAGGTTCGACAGGGGGTGAAAAACTGTTTTTT. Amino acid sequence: CASSLGSTGGEKLFF.

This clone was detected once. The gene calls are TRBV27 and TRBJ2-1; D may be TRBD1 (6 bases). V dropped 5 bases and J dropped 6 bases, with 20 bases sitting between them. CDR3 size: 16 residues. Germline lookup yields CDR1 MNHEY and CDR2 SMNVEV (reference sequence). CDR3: CASSPFQGSWSNEQFF. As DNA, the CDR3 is TGTGCCAGCAGTCCATTCCAGGGGTCATGGAGCAATGAGCAGTTCTTC.

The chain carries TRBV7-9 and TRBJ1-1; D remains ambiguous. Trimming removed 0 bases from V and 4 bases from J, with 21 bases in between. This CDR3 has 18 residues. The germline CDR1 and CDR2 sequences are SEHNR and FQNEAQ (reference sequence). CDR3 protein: CASSLAFGGGRLVTEAFF. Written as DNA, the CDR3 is TGTGCCAGCAGCTTAGCATTCGGCGGTGGCAGGCTGGTCACTGAAGCTTTCTTT.

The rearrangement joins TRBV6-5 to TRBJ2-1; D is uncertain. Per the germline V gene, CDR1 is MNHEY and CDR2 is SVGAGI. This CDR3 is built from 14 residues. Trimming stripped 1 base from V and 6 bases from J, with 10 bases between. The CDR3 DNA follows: TGTGCCAGCAGTTACTGGCCGTCGGGCAATGAGCAGTTCTTC. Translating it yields CASSYWPSGNEQFF.